The sequence of this TCR beta chain was determined in a study of blood T cell repertoires in COVID-19. Per the original data handling: Estimation of nucleated cell counts relied on the amplification of reference gene primers. Profiled with immunoSEQ multiplex PCR; TCRdb holds only in-frame clones, not every one. The V and J calls and clone size come from that table; D and trimming were worked out from the DNA. The sample has roughly 60,000 clones; 78% are singletons. Sequenced: peripheral blood. This receptor was identified in a human donor in a cohort sampled during active COVID-19.

DNA of the CDR3: TGTGCCAGCAGCTTAGTGGGGACTCAGAACACTGAAGCTTTCTTT. Translating gives CASSLVGTQNTEAFF. The chain couples TRBV7-9 to TRBJ1-1; D possibly corresponds to TRBD1 (5 bases). The CDR3 extends over 15 amino acids. Germline V lookup: CDR1 SEHNR, CDR2 FQNEAQ (reference sequence). The ends were cut back, 1 base at V and 1 base at J, with 10 bases in the middle.